Below are 19 T cell receptor beta chains sequenced from a single sample in a study of identical twins. TCRdb ran MiXCR on the 5' RACE reads and lists one entry per CDR3 protein. The table records around 370,000 distinct CDR3 sequences, approximately 10% of them present only once. The material sequenced was naive T cells sorted from blood. These receptors were obtained from a woman between 45 and 65 years old in good health.

The rearrangement uses TRBV3-1 and TRBJ1-1; the D is unclear. The germline V gene encodes CDR1 LGHDT and CDR2 YNNKEL (reference sequence). CDR3 size: 15 residues. Trimming stripped 1 base from V and 3 bases from J, with 12 bases between. CDR3: CASSQAVVVHTEAFF. In DNA, the CDR3 is TGTGCCAGCAGCCAAGCGGTGGTGGTTCACACTGAAGCTTTCTTT.

The V gene is TRBV14, the J gene TRBJ1-2; maybe TRBD1 (5 bases). Germline CDR1 and CDR2: SGHDN and FVKESK. The CDR3 is 15 residues long. V lost 3 bases to trimming and J lost 6 bases, with 17 bases between them. For the CDR3, the DNA is TGTGCCAGCAGCCACAGACGCAGGGATAAACATGGCTACACCTTC. Its protein is CASSHRRRDKHGYTF.

A few counts support this clonotype. The chain employs TRBV5-1 and TRBJ1-1; D is ambiguous. Looked up from germline, CDR1 is SGHRS and CDR2 is YFSETQ. V was pared by 5 bases and J by 0 bases, with 11 bases between. The CDR3 extends over 14 amino acids. As DNA, the CDR3 is TGCGCCAGCAGGGATGGGTCCATGAACACTGAAGCTTTCTTT. Amino acids: CASRDGSMNTEAFF. Full variable domain (outside the CDR3, taken from reference TRBV5-1 and TRBJ1-1): KAGVTQTPRYLIKTRGQQVTLSCSPISGHRSVSWYQQTPGQGLQFLFEYFSETQRNKGNFPGRFSGRQFSNSRSEMNVSTLELGDSALYLCASRDGSMNTEAFFGQGTRLTVV.

Many counts were recorded for this clonotype. The rearrangement links TRBV12-3 or TRBV12-4 to TRBJ2-1; 7 nucleotides line up with TRBD2. Trimming at V came to 5 bases and at J to 4 bases, leaving 17 bases not matched to a gene. The CDR3 spans 18 residues. The CDR3 region is CASSDPRQRGGPYNEQFF. The CDR3 DNA is TGTGCCAGCAGTGACCCACGTCAACGGGGAGGGCCGTACAATGAGCAGTTCTTC.

This clonotype appeared many times. CDR3 residues: CASSSPGEHEEQYV. The DNA of the CDR3 is TGTGCCAGCAGTTCCCCGGGGGAGCATGAGGAGCAGTACGTC. The gene calls are TRBV28 and TRBJ2-7; perhaps TRBD2 as D (6 bases). Trimming shortened V by 4 bases and J by 7 bases, and 17 bases separated the two germline ends. CDR1 and CDR2 from the germline V gene are MDHEN and SYDVKM. This CDR3 has 14 residues.

The V and J genes are TRBV14 and TRBJ2-7, with D perhaps TRBD2 (5 bases). This CDR3 has 15 amino acids. From germline, CDR1 is SGHDN and CDR2 FVKESK. Trimming left V 4 bases short and J 0 bases short, with 13 bases between. This CDR3 reads CASSLARASSYEQYF. In DNA, the CDR3 is TGTGCCAGCAGCCTAGCGAGAGCCAGCTCCTACGAGCAGTACTTC.

At least ten counts were recorded for this clonotype. The J gene is TRBJ2-7, the V gene TRBV4-1, with 12 positions matching TRBD2. This CDR3 has 14 residues. CDR1 and CDR2 from the germline V gene are MGHRA and YSYEKL. The V segment lost 6 bases and the J segment 0 bases; nucleotides outside the gene matches: 0. The DNA for the CDR3 is TGCGCCAGCAGACTAGCGGGAGGCTCCTACGAGCAGTACTTC. It specifies CASRLAGGSYEQYF.

The chain links TRBV6-1 to TRBJ2-2; TRBD2 matches 9 bases. Per germline, CDR1 MNHNS and CDR2 SASEGT. This CDR3 spans 15 amino acids. V gave up 4 bases and J gave up 6 bases; unmatched junction bases: 6. DNA for the CDR3: TGTGCCAGCAGTGTAAGCGGGGGGCCCCCCGGGGAGCTGTTTTTT. Amino acid sequence: CASSVSGGPPGELFF.

This rearrangement joins TRBV3-1 to TRBJ2-1; 8 bases map to TRBD2. CDR3 size: 15 residues. V trimming: 4 bases; J trimming: 5 bases; junction bases outside the gene matches: 7. Germline assignment: CDR1 LGHDT and CDR2 YNNKEL (reference sequence). The CDR3: CASSPSGSGHNEQFF. The CDR3 region has the DNA TGTGCCAGCAGCCCGAGCGGGAGTGGCCACAATGAGCAGTTCTTC.

CDR3 protein: CASSPLTYNEQFF. Written as DNA, the CDR3 is TGTGCCAGCAGTCCCCTCACCTACAATGAGCAGTTCTTC. The chain links TRBV12-3 or TRBV12-4 to TRBJ2-1; no definite D call. The CDR3 totals 13 residues. Trimming removed 5 bases at V and 2 bases at J, with 7 bases between.

This clonotype has a handful of counts. The chain uses TRBV27 and TRBJ2-5; D not resolved. Trimming cost V 1 base and J 2 bases, with 5 bases left between them. From germline, CDR1 is MNHEY and CDR2 SMNVEV (reference sequence). The CDR3 spans 13 residues. The CDR3 is CASSLLQQETQYF. Here the CDR3 DNA reads TGTGCCAGCAGTTTATTACAGCAAGAGACCCAGTACTTC.

This clonotype was recorded a few times. The chain recombines TRBV7-9 with TRBJ2-5; no clear D gene. Looked up from germline, CDR1 is SEHNR and CDR2 is FQNEAQ (reference sequence). CDR3 size: 12 residues. Trimming removed 8 bases from V and 4 bases from J, with 11 bases in between. The CDR3 sequence is CASESTPETQYF. The CDR3 DNA is TGTGCCAGCGAATCCACCCCAGAGACCCAGTACTTC.

V gene TRBV24-1 combines with J gene TRBJ2-2; no clear D gene. The germline CDR1 and CDR2 sequences are KGHDR and SFDVKD. Deletions cut 4 bases from V and 11 bases from J, with 7 bases between. This CDR3 contains 11 residues. Here the CDR3 DNA reads TGTGCCACCAGTGACGCGGTTGAGCTGTTTTTT. Translating gives CATSDAVELFF.

Points on this clonotype: This may be a read error, as it is one base from a much larger clone. V is TRBV24-1 and J is TRBJ2-1; no clear D gene. CDR3 length: 16 amino acids. Per the germline V gene, CDR1 is KGHDR and CDR2 is SFDVKD. The CDR3 sequence is CATSDFRGISYNDQFF. CDR3 nucleotide sequence: TGTGCCACCAGTGATTTCCGCGGTATCTCCTACAATGATCAGTTCTTC.

The V call is TRBV28, the J call TRBJ2-2, with TRBD2 as a possible D gene (5 bases). V lost 2 bases and J 0 bases, leaving 16 bases between the germline ends. This CDR3 comprises 18 residues. Germline assignment: CDR1 MDHEN and CDR2 SYDVKM. The CDR3 DNA sequence: TGTGCCAGCAGTTTAGTGTTCGGGATAGACCCGAACACCGGGGAGCTGTTTTTT. It is translated as CASSLVFGIDPNTGELFF.

This clonotype was seen many times. The chain is built from TRBV12-5 and TRBJ2-2; 14 bases are a match to TRBD2. Germline V gene data show CDR1 as LGHNT and CDR2 as FRNRAP. This CDR3 has 22 residues. With 3 bases clipped from V and 1 base from J, the junction kept 16 bases outside the gene matches. CDR3 loop: CASGFLLSGTSGRGGNTGELFF. For the CDR3, the DNA is TGTGCTAGTGGTTTCCTCCTTTCCGGGACTAGCGGGAGAGGAGGGAACACCGGGGAGCTGTTTTTT. The full variable domain, with the rest looked up from reference TRBV12-5 and TRBJ2-2, is DARVTQTPRHKVTEMGQEVTMRCQPILGHNTVFWYRQTMMQGLELLAYFRNRAPLDDSGMPKDRFSAEMPDATLATLKIQPSEPRDSAVYFCASGFLLSGTSGRGGNTGELFFGEGSRLTVL.

This sequence joins TRBV20-1 and TRBJ1-4; TRBD1 agrees at 10 bases. V lost 6 bases, J lost 8 bases, and 18 bases stayed unmatched. CDR1 DFQATT and CDR2 SNEGSKA come from the germline V gene (reference sequence). The CDR3 covers 17 residues. Written as DNA, the CDR3 is TGCAGTGCCCGTGAACCAGATCGACAGGGGGCTTGGGAAAAACTGTTTTTT. Protein product: CSAREPDRQGAWEKLFF.

V usage is TRBV11-3 and J usage is TRBJ2-1; TRBD1 agrees at 10 bases. The CDR3 contains 17 residues. CDR1 is SGHNT, CDR2 YENEEA, per germline. The V gene end was trimmed by 9 bases and the J gene end by 2 bases; junction bases not matched to a gene: 13. The CDR3 sequence: CARGTGEAGATYNEQFF. CDR3 DNA sequence: TGTGCCAGGGGGACAGGGGAAGCGGGAGCCACCTACAATGAGCAGTTCTTC.

This clonotype was found a few times. This chain uses TRBV11-2 with TRBJ2-4; TRBD2 aligns across 9 bases. This CDR3 region has 14 residues. Germline assignment: CDR1 SGHAT and CDR2 FQNNGV. The junction had 2 bases not matched to a gene; V was cut back by 8 bases and J by 0 bases. Written as DNA, the CDR3 is TGTGCCAGCGGACTAGCGTCAGCCAAAAACATTCAGTACTTC. Protein: CASGLASAKNIQYF.